This T cell receptor beta chain appears in the sequencing data of a study of control samples from healthy donors and cancer patients. The CDR3 spans 15 residues. Germline CDR1 reads LNHDA; CDR2 reads SQIVND (reference sequence). V was shortened by 1 base and J by 6 bases, with 10 bases between the two germline ends. Sequenced by immunoSEQ multiplex PCR; TCRdb stores in-frame clones only, minus some. Of about 110,000 clones detected, roughly 79% appear once; the ten largest clones hold 6.5%. This clone has only one observation. The sample consisted of blood. The receptor was derived from a man between 18 and 35 years old in good health. The chain is built from TRBV19 and TRBJ1-6; no reliable D call. Written as DNA, the CDR3 is TGTGCCAGTAGTATAGCCGCTTCTTCTAATTCACCCCTCCACTTT. Its translation: CASSIAASSNSPLHF.